This TCR beta chain was captured in a study of T cell changes during pregnancy in multiple sclerosis. Per germline, CDR1 MDHEN and CDR2 SYDVKM. This CDR3 has 13 residues. V dropped 6 bases and J dropped 0 bases, with 5 bases sitting between them. Sequencing used immunoSEQ multiplex PCR; TCRdb keeps in-frame clones, though not all of them. Of about 87,000 clones listed, about 93% are singletons. The sequences come from peripheral blood, collected in the third trimester of pregnancy. The receptor comes from a female donor in good health, enrolled as a control in a pregnancy study. The chain employs TRBV28 and TRBJ1-4; D unclear. In nucleotides, the CDR3 is TGTGCCAGCAGACAAGCAACTAATGAAAAACTGTTTTTT. Its protein is CASRQATNEKLFF.